The 20 T cell receptor beta chains below come from one sample, sequenced in a study of blood T cell repertoires in COVID-19. Clones were read by immunoSEQ multiplex PCR, and TCRdb kept only the in-frame ones, dropping some. The data contain some 300,000 clones, less than 90% of them singletons. Source material: PBMCs or T cells enriched from blood (not recorded which). These receptors all come from a woman aged 25 to 39 who had recovered from COVID-19.

This rearrangement joins TRBV4-1 to TRBJ1-1, with D possibly being TRBD1 (6 bases). The CDR3 is made up of 15 amino acids. The ends were cut back, 5 bases at V and 1 base at J, with 14 bases in the middle. CDR1 is MGHRA, CDR2 YSYEKL, per germline. The DNA of the CDR3 is TGCGCCAGCAGCTACCCGGGACACTCGAACACTGAAGCTTTCTTT. Its translation: CASSYPGHSNTEAFF.

The chain recombines TRBV15 with TRBJ1-2; 7 bases line up with TRBD1. Germline CDR1 and CDR2: LNHNV and YYDKDF (reference sequence). The CDR3 is 14 residues long. V was clipped by 1 base and J by 7 bases; unmatched bases: 6. CDR3 nucleotide sequence: TGTGCCACCAGCAGAGCCTCGGGACAGTCTGGCTACACCTTC. Translated, it gives CATSRASGQSGYTF. Drawing the rest from reference TRBV15 and TRBJ1-2, the complete variable domain is DAMVIQNPRYQVTQFGKPVTLSCSQTLNHNVMYWYQQKSSQAPKLLFHYYDKDFNNEADTPDNFQSRRPNTSFCFLDIRSPGLGDTAMYLCATSRASGQSGYTFGSGTRLTVV.

The V and J genes are TRBV2 and TRBJ2-7; unclear D gene. The CDR3 runs to 10 residues. V lost 6 bases and J lost 4, with 4 bases in between. Germline CDR1 SNHLY, CDR2 FYNNEI. The CDR3: CASSQYEQYF. The CDR3 DNA reads TGTGCCAGCAGCCAGTACGAGCAGTACTTC.

In its sample, this clone was seen a few times. The chain recombines TRBV5-6 with TRBJ2-1, with 8 bases lining up with TRBD1. CDR1 and CDR2 from the germline V gene are SGHDT and YYEEEE. The V and J ends lost 3 bases and 7 bases, in that order; junction bases with no gene match: 6. The CDR3 is 14 amino acids. The CDR3 here is CASSSDRGVNEQFF. As DNA, the CDR3 is TGTGCCAGCAGCTCCGACAGGGGCGTGAATGAGCAGTTCTTC.

The chain recombines TRBV24-1 with TRBJ2-3; 11 nucleotides align to TRBD2. Germline CDR1 is KGHDR and CDR2 is SFDVKD. The junction had 10 bases not matched to a gene; V was cut back by 9 bases and J by 3 bases. The CDR3 runs 16 residues. In nucleotides, the CDR3 is TGTGCCACCGGAGGCCGGGGACTAGCGGAAACAGATACGCAGTATTTT. It yields the protein CATGGRGLAETDTQYF.

The chain employs TRBV5-1 and TRBJ2-7, with 9 nucleotides matching TRBD1. The junction had 11 bases not matched to a gene; V was cut back by 5 bases and J by 5 bases. Germline V gene data show CDR1 as SGHRS and CDR2 as YFSETQ. The CDR3 runs 15 residues. The DNA of the CDR3 is TGCGCCAGCAGACGGGGGACAGGGCTCGTCGACGAGCAGTACTTC. Protein product: CASRRGTGLVDEQYF.

The rearrangement uses TRBV27 and TRBJ1-4; TRBD1 matches at 9 bases. The V segment lost 6 bases and the J segment 3 bases; nucleotides outside the gene matches: 8. Germline-derived CDR1 and CDR2 are MNHEY and SMNVEV (reference sequence). The CDR3 has 16 amino acids. CDR3 region: CASRDRGGGANEKLFF. CDR3 nucleotide sequence: TGTGCCAGCAGGGACAGGGGAGGAGGAGCTAATGAAAAACTGTTTTTT.

The gene calls are TRBV14 and TRBJ1-4, with TRBD1 as a possible D gene (5 bases). The CDR3 length is 14 residues. V shed 2 bases and J shed 13 bases, with 17 bases lying between them. In germline, CDR1 is SGHDN, CDR2 FVKESK. CDR3 protein: CASSQPNPGGVLFF. DNA for the CDR3: TGTGCCAGCAGCCAACCCAATCCCGGGGGTGTACTGTTTTTT.

The chain carries TRBV28 and TRBJ1-3; TRBD1 matches 7 bases. V lost 8 bases, J lost 4 bases, and 8 bases stayed unmatched. The germline gives CDR1 MDHEN, CDR2 SYDVKM. This CDR3 region has 14 residues. The CDR3 reads CASVRAGGGNTIYF. As DNA, the CDR3 is TGTGCCAGCGTTAGGGCAGGGGGAGGAAACACCATATATTTT.

The V call is TRBV30, the J call TRBJ1-5; D is possibly TRBD1 (6 bases). The V gene lost 2 bases and the J gene lost 2 bases, with 13 bases spanning the gap. In germline, CDR1 is GTSNPN, CDR2 SVGIG (reference sequence). This CDR3 comprises 15 residues. As DNA, the CDR3 is TGTGCCTGGAGTAAAATAGGGGGAGGCAATCAGCCCCAGCATTTT. This codes for CAWSKIGGGNQPQHF.

This chain links TRBV28 with TRBJ1-3, with D unresolved. Germline values: CDR1 MDHEN, CDR2 SYDVKM. Trimming removed 1 base from V and 1 base from J, with 8 bases in between. The CDR3 contains 15 residues. The CDR3 DNA reads TGTGCCAGCAGTTTATCGAGTCCTTCTGGAAACACCATATATTTT. Its protein is CASSLSSPSGNTIYF.

This chain connects TRBV11-3 to TRBJ2-1; 8 bases align to TRBD1. Trimming removed 5 bases from V and 5 bases from J; junction bases left unmatched: 8. The CDR3 loop spans 15 amino acids. Looked up from germline, CDR1 is SGHNT and CDR2 is YENEEA. In DNA form, the CDR3 reads TGTGCCAGCAGCCGCCAAGGGACAGGTAACAATGAGCAGTTCTTC. Residues: CASSRQGTGNNEQFF.

Here the CDR3 DNA reads TGTGCCTGGAGTGAGCAGGGTAGGAATAGGGCTTTCTTT. Translated: CAWSEQGRNRAFF. This chain uses TRBV30 with TRBJ1-1, with a tentative D call TRBD1 (5 bases). CDR3 size: 13 residues. Germline loops: CDR1 GTSNPN, CDR2 SVGIG (reference sequence). V lost 1 base and J 11 bases, leaving 17 bases between the germline ends. The complete variable domain, with remaining parts taken from reference TRBV30 and TRBJ1-1, reads SQTIHQWPATLVQPVGSPLSLECTVEGTSNPNLYWYRQAAGRGLQLLFYSVGIGQISSEVPQNLSASRPQDRQFILSSKKLLLSDSGFYLCAWSEQGRNRAFFGQGTRLTVV.

V and J are TRBV10-3 and TRBJ1-5; TRBD1 agrees at 7 bases. Germline V gene lookup returns CDR1 ENHRY and CDR2 SYGVKD. This CDR3 contains 14 residues. The V gene end was trimmed by 4 bases and the J gene end by 3 bases; junction bases not matched to a gene: 3. The CDR3 DNA follows: TGTGCCATCAGTGGGACAGGAGACAATCAGCCCCAGCATTTT. Amino acid sequence: CAISGTGDNQPQHF.

CDR3 sequence: CASRSDRGLYSPLHF. The CDR3, as DNA: TGTGCCAGCAGATCGGACAGGGGTCTATATTCACCCCTCCACTTT. V is TRBV27 and J is TRBJ1-6; 9 nucleotides align to TRBD1. This CDR3 has 15 amino acids. J was trimmed by 8 bases and V by 6 bases; bases with no gene match: 8. CDR1 is MNHEY and CDR2 is SMNVEV in the germline V gene (reference sequence).

A note on this clone: The same CDR3 arises from other DNA sequences in this sample as well. This chain connects TRBV27 to TRBJ1-6, with D maybe TRBD1 (5 bases). V was trimmed by 5 bases and J by 2 bases, leaving 7 bases between them. The germline CDR1 and CDR2 sequences are MNHEY and SMNVEV (reference sequence). The CDR3 covers 14 residues. In nucleotides, the CDR3 is TGTGCCAGCAGTACAGGAACCTATAATTCACCCCTCCACTTT. Its translation is CASSTGTYNSPLHF.

The V call is TRBV6-2 or TRBV6-3, the J call TRBJ2-5, with 8 bases that match TRBD1. V dropped 5 bases and J dropped 4; count of bases not matched to a gene: 9. CDR3 length: 15 residues. Germline V gene lookup returns CDR1 MNHEY and CDR2 SVGEGT. CDR3 coding DNA: TGTGCCAGCAGTCGGAGACAGGGGCAGAGAGAGACCCAGTACTTC. Translation: CASSRRQGQRETQYF.

V is TRBV6-5 and J is TRBJ1-3; no firm D call. Germline loops: CDR1 MNHEY, CDR2 SVGAGI. The V end was cut by 4 bases, the J end by 3 bases, with 7 bases between. CDR3 size: 13 residues. CDR3 loop: CASSSGVGNTIYF. DNA for the CDR3: TGTGCCAGCAGTTCGGGTGTTGGAAACACCATATATTTT.

This chain joins TRBV5-1 and TRBJ2-1; a weak D match, TRBD2 (6 bases). Germline assignment: CDR1 SGHRS and CDR2 YFSETQ. Trimming pared 0 bases from V and 8 bases from J, leaving 18 bases between. The CDR3 runs to 16 residues. Here the CDR3 reads CASSLDGGTAWDEQFF. The CDR3, as DNA: TGCGCCAGCAGCTTGGATGGGGGGACGGCGTGGGATGAGCAGTTCTTC.

This clone has ten or more counts. The V and J genes are TRBV11-2 and TRBJ1-2, with 9 bases identical to TRBD1. There are 16 residues in the CDR3. The V segment lost 5 bases and the J segment 7 bases; nucleotides outside the gene matches: 14. CDR1 is SGHAT and CDR2 is FQNNGV in the germline V gene. In nucleotides, the CDR3 is TGTGCCAGCAGCCCTAAACCGACAGGGGGGATTGTTGGCTACACCTTC. Translation: CASSPKPTGGIVGYTF.